Below, 14 T cell receptor beta chains from the same sample are listed, as sequenced in a study of shared clonotypes between healthy human individuals. The method was immunoSEQ multiplex PCR; TCRdb's version includes in-frame clones alone and lacks a portion of them. The data show some 1,400,000 clones, around 97% seen once. The sample taken for sequencing was naive CD4+ T cells sorted from blood. Subset reported: CD45RA+ positively selected. These receptors all stem from a man aged 30 to 45 in good health.

The count of this clone is one. The chain couples TRBV2 to TRBJ2-7; the match to TRBD2 covers 9 bases. The germline V gene has CDR1 SNHLY and CDR2 FYNNEI. The V segment lost 8 bases and the J segment 3 bases; nucleotides outside the gene matches: 11. This CDR3 is 15 amino acids long. CDR3 in amino acids: CASRPYSGGNYEQYF. The CDR3 DNA follows: TGTGCCAGCCGCCCCTATAGCGGGGGAAACTACGAGCAGTACTTC.

This clone has only a few counts. The chain combines TRBV14 with TRBJ1-1; 7 positions match TRBD1. This CDR3 is 13 amino acids long. Germline V CDR1 and CDR2: SGHDN, FVKESK. Trimming cost V 4 bases and J 4 bases; bases outside gene matches: 3. The CDR3 spells CASSLGTATEAFF. In nucleotides, the CDR3 is TGTGCCAGCAGCCTTGGGACAGCCACTGAAGCTTTCTTT.

This chain links TRBV2 with TRBJ2-2; D unresolved. V was cut by 3 bases and J by 6 bases, with 8 bases left in between. CDR1 and CDR2 from the germline V gene are SNHLY and FYNNEI. The length of the CDR3 is 13 residues. The CDR3: CASSDRVSGELFF. CDR3 DNA: TGTGCCAGCAGTGACCGAGTATCCGGGGAGCTGTTTTTT.

The chain joins TRBV27 to TRBJ2-2; D is ambiguous. The germline CDR1 and CDR2 sequences are MNHEY and SMNVEV (reference sequence). The CDR3 extends over 16 amino acids. Trimming removed 3 bases from V and 4 bases from J, with 15 bases in between. The CDR3 sequence is CASSFVLGYFTGELFF. Written as DNA, the CDR3 is TGTGCCAGCAGTTTTGTATTGGGCTACTTCACCGGGGAGCTGTTTTTT.

This clone turned up a few times. The chain recombines TRBV2 with TRBJ2-2; no clear D. The germline CDR1 and CDR2 sequences are SNHLY and FYNNEI. The CDR3 spans 11 residues. V dropped 7 bases and J dropped 5 bases, with 5 bases sitting between them. The CDR3 DNA sequence: TGTGCCAGCACTGAGACCGGGGAGCTGTTTTTT. Translation: CASTETGELFF.

The chain combines TRBV5-5 with TRBJ1-2; 12 bases line up with TRBD1. Germline V gene sequence: CDR1 SGHKS, CDR2 YYEKEE (reference sequence). V was clipped by 4 bases and J by 8 bases; unmatched bases: 3. The CDR3 length is 13 residues. The CDR3 DNA follows: TGTGCCAGCAGCCAGGGGACAGGGGGCGGCTACACCTTC. This codes for CASSQGTGGGYTF.

The V call is TRBV28, the J call TRBJ2-5, with 9 bases that match TRBD2. The germline gives CDR1 MDHEN, CDR2 SYDVKM. The length of the CDR3 is 19 residues. Losses at the gene ends were 8 bases for V and 4 bases for J; bases not matched to a gene: 23. CDR3: CASRNQRWDSGRRVETQYF. CDR3 coding DNA: TGTGCCAGCCGCAACCAACGGTGGGATAGCGGGAGAAGGGTAGAGACCCAGTACTTC.

The genes are TRBV6-5 and TRBJ2-2; perhaps TRBD2 as D (6 bases). V lost 2 bases and J 9 bases, leaving 13 bases between the germline ends. CDR1 and CDR2 from the germline V gene are MNHEY and SVGAGI. The CDR3 has 14 amino acids. This CDR3 is CASSYGAGPWELFF. CDR3 nucleotides: TGTGCCAGCAGTTACGGGGCGGGACCATGGGAGCTGTTTTTT.

The V and J genes are TRBV4-2 and TRBJ1-2, with TRBD1 matching 10 bases. Germline V gene data show CDR1 as LGHNA and CDR2 as YNFKEQ. The CDR3 covers 17 residues. V shed 3 bases and J 4 bases; nucleotides not matched to a gene: 11. The DNA for the CDR3 is TGTGCCAGCAGCCACCCAGACCGGGACAGGGGATTCTATGGCTACACCTTC. Protein product: CASSHPDRDRGFYGYTF.

For this clone: Other DNA sequences within the sample encode an identical CDR3. The rearrangement links TRBV5-4 to TRBJ2-5, with TRBD2 identical over 10 bases. Looked up from germline, CDR1 is SGHNT and CDR2 is YYREEE (reference sequence). The trim removed 4 bases at V and 2 bases at J, leaving 5 bases unmatched. This CDR3 spans 15 amino acids. The CDR3 DNA reads as TGTGCCAGCAGCCCTAGCGGGAGAGGGCAAGAGACCCAGTACTTC. Translation gives CASSPSGRGQETQYF. Full variable domain (remainder filled in from reference TRBV5-4 and TRBJ2-5): ETGVTQSPTHLIKTRGQQVTLRCSSQSGHNTVSWYQQALGQGPQFIFQYYREEENGRGNFPPRFSGLQFPNYSSELNVNALELDDSALYLCASSPSGRGQETQYFGPGTRLLVL.

The J gene is TRBJ1-1, the V gene TRBV18; D is uncertain. Between the trimmed V and J ends, which lost 7 bases and 1 base, there was a span of 13 bases. The CDR3 runs to 14 residues. Germline assignment: CDR1 KGHSH and CDR2 LQKENI. The CDR3 loop is CASCLSGSNTEAFF. The CDR3 coding sequence is TGTGCCAGCTGCCTCTCCGGGTCGAACACTGAAGCTTTCTTT.

The genes are TRBV5-5 and TRBJ1-4; unclear D gene. The germline V and J ends were trimmed by 2 bases and 8 bases, with 19 bases remaining between them. Germline values: CDR1 SGHKS, CDR2 YYEKEE (reference sequence). The CDR3 loop spans 16 amino acids. The CDR3: CASSFLGVGPGEKLFF. CDR3 coding DNA: TGTGCCAGCAGCTTCCTCGGTGTGGGCCCGGGGGAAAAACTGTTTTTT.

The chain uses TRBV2 and TRBJ2-7; D is unclear. CDR1 and CDR2 (germline): SNHLY, FYNNEI. CDR3 size: 11 residues. V was cut by 6 bases and J by 7 bases, with 10 bases left in between. The CDR3 loop reads CASRERREQYF. The CDR3 DNA sequence: TGTGCCAGCAGAGAACGAAGGGAGCAGTACTTC.

This clone was seen a single time. The gene calls are TRBV5-1 and TRBJ2-1, with D possibly TRBD2 on 5 matching bases. V lost 10 bases to trimming and J lost 2 bases, with 16 bases between them. Germline CDR1 and CDR2: SGHRS and YFSETQ. This CDR3 contains 14 residues. In DNA form, the CDR3 reads TGCGCCTCCAGCCCCGGGAAGACCTACAATGAGCAGTTCTTC. Its protein is CASSPGKTYNEQFF.